Presented here are 8 T cell receptor beta chains from one specimen sequenced in a study of OX40 agonist ivuxolimab in advanced cancers. Receptor libraries were prepared by the immunoSEQ multiplex PCR assay. TCRdb holds this immuneACCESS table with in-frame rearrangements only. Some clones are missing; in checked studies, unresolved V genes explain under half, and the rest has no known cause. For this sample there are 35,000 to 45,000 clones; about 74% appear just once. In total, the top ten clones hold approximately 13% of the sample. This specimen consisted of CD4+ or CD8+ T cells sorted from blood, obtained in a trial of the OX40 agonist ivuxolimab. These TCRs come from an adult with an advanced solid tumor such as melanoma, head and neck, liver or kidney cancer.

The chain combines TRBV7-8 with TRBJ1-4; D not certain. CDR3 length equals 17 residues. Germline-derived CDR1 and CDR2 are SGHVS and FQNEAQ. V lost 5 bases and J 3 bases, leaving 19 bases between the germline ends. CDR3 DNA sequence: TGTGCCAGCAGCCCAAGTCGGAAAAGAGAACCTAATGAAAAACTGTTTTTT. The encoded protein is CASSPSRKREPNEKLFF.

This clone was observed once. The rearrangement links TRBV15 to TRBJ1-2; unclear D gene. Between the trimmed V and J ends, which lost 0 bases and 7 bases, there was a span of 15 bases. CDR3 length: 15 residues. The germline V gene encodes CDR1 LNHNV and CDR2 YYDKDF (reference sequence). The DNA for the CDR3 is TGTGCCACCAGCAGAGATGTAGACGTTACCACTGGCTACACCTTC. This codes for CATSRDVDVTTGYTF.

This chain connects TRBV13 to TRBJ2-2, with TRBD1 matching over 7 bases. The CDR3 extends over 15 amino acids. J lost 5 bases, V lost 6 bases, and 9 bases had no gene match. CDR1 PRHDT and CDR2 FYEKMQ come from the germline V gene (reference sequence). CDR3 DNA sequence: TGTGCCAGCAGACATAGGGACAGCATTACCGGGGAGCTGTTTTTT. Translated: CASRHRDSITGELFF.

The rearrangement joins TRBV11-2 to TRBJ1-1; D is unresolved. With 3 bases removed from V and 3 bases from J, the gap between germline ends came to 8 bases. The CDR3 loop spans 13 amino acids. In germline, CDR1 is SGHAT, CDR2 FQNNGV. CDR3 nucleotide sequence: TGTGCCAGCAGCTTTGGGCACCACACTGAAGCTTTCTTT. Residues: CASSFGHHTEAFF.

The V call is TRBV28, the J call TRBJ1-3, with D uncertain. The CDR3 has 13 residues. The V end was cut by 3 bases, the J end by 0 bases, with 3 bases between. Looked up from germline, CDR1 is MDHEN and CDR2 is SYDVKM. CDR3 loop: CASSFPSGNTIYF. In nucleotides, the CDR3 is TGTGCCAGCAGTTTCCCCTCTGGAAACACCATATATTTT.

J is TRBJ2-7 and V is TRBV21-1; the table's TRBD2 call for D was not verified on the DNA. TRBV21-1 is flagged as a pseudogene. This CDR3 has 16 amino acids. CDR3 residues: CASSKVRDSKSYEQYF. Here the CDR3 DNA reads TGTGCCAGCAGCAAAGTGCGGGACTCCAAGTCCTACGAGCAGTACTTC.

The V gene is TRBV19, the J gene TRBJ2-7, with TRBD1 matching 7 bases. Looked up from germline, CDR1 is LNHDA and CDR2 is SQIVND (reference sequence). The CDR3 contains 15 residues. V gave up 6 bases and J gave up 2 bases; unmatched junction bases: 10. The CDR3, as DNA: TGTGCCAGTAGCCTTCGGGACAGCGGCCCCTACGAGCAGTACTTC. Amino acids: CASSLRDSGPYEQYF.

The rearrangement joins TRBV15 to TRBJ2-7; no clear D. This CDR3 has 12 residues. Germline lookup yields CDR1 LNHNV and CDR2 YYDKDF (reference sequence). Trimming took off 5 bases at V and 0 bases at J, with 5 bases between the two ends. CDR3 sequence: CATSHHSYEQYF. CDR3 nucleotide sequence: TGTGCCACCAGCCACCACTCCTACGAGCAGTACTTC.